This TCR beta chain was recovered during a study of cytomegalovirus exposure and HLA in healthy donors. By its share, this clone is medium-sized. Antigen: not known. This CDR3 spans 14 amino acids. Findings and limits, study-wide: TCR beta V segments were, for the most part, productive about 87% or about 30% of the time in an earlier analysis. Among TCR beta chains of equal frequency, HLA-associated ones were more clonally expanded in a later analysis.

The PCR made use of 60 Vbeta and 13 Jbeta primers. Assay: immunoSEQ multiplex PCR; the TCRdb copy retains only in-frame clones and omits some. Among some 140,000 clones listed, 60% to 75% were seen once. J is TRBJ1-1 and V is TRBV21-1; TRBD1 is the table's D call and was not checked against the DNA. TRBV21-1 is tagged as a pseudogene. The clonotype originates from a man aged 18 to 29 in good health and CMV-seronegative. Sequencing was carried out using PBMCs. This CDR3 reads CANPGQGLPAEAFF. The CDR3 DNA reads TGTGCCAACCCGGGACAGGGACTTCCCGCTGAAGCTTTCTTT.